A single sample is the source of the 15 T cell receptor beta chains below, sequenced in a study of OX40 agonist ivuxolimab in advanced cancers. Generated by immunoSEQ multiplex PCR, the TCRdb table keeps only in-frame clones and is missing some. This table has 69,000 or so clones, about 91% appearing once. Here the sequenced sample was CD4+ or CD8+ T cells sorted from blood, taken in a trial of the OX40 agonist ivuxolimab. The source of these receptors is an adult with an advanced solid tumor such as melanoma, head and neck, liver or kidney cancer.

This chain joins TRBV18 and TRBJ2-7, with 7 bases identical to TRBD2. V dropped 5 bases and J dropped 2; count of bases not matched to a gene: 12. This CDR3 contains 16 residues. Germline assignment: CDR1 KGHSH and CDR2 LQKENI. CDR3 amino acids: CASSGSSERGAYEQYF. CDR3 sequence (DNA): TGTGCCAGCTCAGGATCTTCTGAGCGGGGAGCCTACGAGCAGTACTTC.

The rearrangement joins TRBV2 to TRBJ2-1; possible D gene TRBD1, 6 bases. Germline V gene sequence: CDR1 SNHLY, CDR2 FYNNEI. V was trimmed by 6 bases and J by 5 bases, leaving 17 bases between them. The CDR3 covers 15 residues. The CDR3 coding sequence is TGTGCCAGCAGCCGCCAGGACAGTATCAACAATGAGCAGTTCTTC. Translation: CASSRQDSINNEQFF. The full variable domain, its missing parts supplied by reference TRBV2 and TRBJ2-1, is EPEVTQTPSHQVTQMGQEVILRCVPISNHLYFYWYRQILGQKVEFLVSFYNNEISEKSEIFDDQFSVERPDGSNFTLKIRSTKLEDSAMYFCASSRQDSINNEQFFGPGTRLTVL.

The chain couples TRBV2 to TRBJ1-6, with a weak D call TRBD1 (5 bases). The germline CDR1 and CDR2 sequences are SNHLY and FYNNEI. V lost 3 bases to trimming and J lost 10 bases, with 16 bases between them. CDR3 length equals 15 residues. The CDR3 DNA reads as TGTGCCAGCAGTGAGGGTGGGGGACTAGGCTCACCCCTCCACTTT. Residues: CASSEGGGLGSPLHF.

Worth noting for this clone: The same CDR3 can be traced to other DNA sequences in this sample. The chain is built from TRBV7-9 and TRBJ1-1, with 8 positions matching TRBD1. Germline V gives CDR1 SEHNR, CDR2 FQNEAQ (reference sequence). Unmatched junction bases numbered 5, after V lost 1 base and J lost 1 base. This CDR3 has 16 amino acids. CDR3 in DNA: TGTGCCAGCAGCTTAGTTTGGGACAGGAGGAACACTGAAGCTTTCTTT. It yields the protein CASSLVWDRRNTEAFF.

The chain links TRBV6-5 to TRBJ1-2; D is unclear. The ends were cut back, 0 bases at V and 3 bases at J, with 8 bases in the middle. This CDR3 region has 14 residues. Germline lookup yields CDR1 MNHEY and CDR2 SVGAGI. The CDR3 spells CASSYSITDYGYTF. DNA of the CDR3: TGTGCCAGCAGTTACTCGATAACAGACTATGGCTACACCTTC.

V and J are TRBV5-1 and TRBJ1-1, with TRBD1 matching over 8 bases. The V gene end was trimmed by 5 bases and the J gene end by 4 bases; junction bases not matched to a gene: 7. The CDR3 is 14 amino acids. Germline V gene sequence: CDR1 SGHRS, CDR2 YFSETQ. CDR3 region: CASSITGGATEAFF. Here the CDR3 DNA reads TGCGCCAGCAGTATCACAGGGGGGGCCACTGAAGCTTTCTTT.

J is TRBJ2-5 and V is TRBV14, with D possibly matching TRBD1 (6 bases). Trimming pared 4 bases from V and 0 bases from J, leaving 12 bases between. The CDR3 totals 15 residues. Germline CDR1 is SGHDN and CDR2 is FVKESK. CDR3 in DNA: TGTGCCAGCAGCCCCTACCAGGGGTACCAAGAGACCCAGTACTTC. Its translation: CASSPYQGYQETQYF.

This clone showed up just once. V is TRBV5-6 and J is TRBJ1-6; D is undetermined. The length of the CDR3 is 14 residues. Trimming shortened V by 1 base and J by 7 bases, and 9 bases separated the two germline ends. Germline V lookup: CDR1 SGHDT, CDR2 YYEEEE. Here the CDR3 reads CASSLYRQNSPLHF. Here the CDR3 DNA reads TGTGCCAGCAGCTTGTACCGACAAAATTCACCCCTCCACTTT. The whole variable domain, filled in from reference TRBV5-6 and TRBJ1-6, reads DAGVTQSPTHLIKTRGQQVTLRCSPKSGHDTVSWYQQALGQGPQFIFQYYEEEERQRGNFPDRFSGHQFPNYSSELNVNALLLGDSALYLCASSLYRQNSPLHFGNGTRLTVT.

The V gene is TRBV27, the J gene TRBJ1-2, with 8 bases lining up with TRBD1. The germline gives CDR1 MNHEY, CDR2 SMNVEV (reference sequence). After removal of 4 bases from V and 6 bases from J, the junction contained 13 bases not matched to a gene. The CDR3 extends over 16 amino acids. The CDR3 region has the DNA TGTGCCAGCAGTTACGACAGGGGAACGTATTATGATGGCTACACCTTC. Translation gives CASSYDRGTYYDGYTF.

This chain connects TRBV4-1 to TRBJ2-7; D is tentatively TRBD1 or TRBD2 (5 bases each). Germline assignment: CDR1 MGHRA and CDR2 YSYEKL. Trimming took 5 bases from V and 3 from J, leaving 17 bases between them. This CDR3 has 15 amino acids. CDR3 in DNA: TGCGCCAGCAGCGTCCGGGACGGAGAGTTCTACGAGCAGTACTTC. This gives the protein CASSVRDGEFYEQYF.

The J gene is TRBJ2-7, the V gene TRBV18; TRBD2 matches at 12 bases. V trimming: 2 bases; J trimming: 3 bases; junction bases outside the gene matches: 5. The CDR3 runs 16 residues. Germline values: CDR1 KGHSH, CDR2 LQKENI. This chain's CDR3 is CASSPELAGGFYEQYF. The CDR3 DNA sequence: TGTGCCAGCTCACCAGAACTAGCGGGGGGATTCTACGAGCAGTACTTC.

This chain uses TRBV5-8 with TRBJ2-3, with 8 bases that match TRBD1. Per the germline V gene, CDR1 is SGHTS and CDR2 is YDEGEE. V dropped 4 bases and J dropped 3; count of bases not matched to a gene: 7. The CDR3 runs 15 residues. As DNA, the CDR3 is TGTGCCAGCAGCGGAAGGGACAGGCTAACAGATACGCAGTATTTT. This translates into CASSGRDRLTDTQYF.

The rearrangement uses TRBV18 and TRBJ2-1; TRBD1 matches 9 bases. V shed 4 bases, J shed 4 bases, and the junction held 2 bases outside the gene matches. This CDR3 region has 14 residues. Per the germline V gene, CDR1 is KGHSH and CDR2 is LQKENI. The CDR3 loop reads CASSLQGAYNEQFF. The CDR3 DNA follows: TGTGCCAGCTCACTACAGGGGGCATACAATGAGCAGTTCTTC.

This sequence joins TRBV29-1 and TRBJ1-4; D call uncertain. Trimming removed 6 bases from V and 0 bases from J, with 8 bases in between. This CDR3 has 13 residues. Germline V gene data show CDR1 as SQVTM and CDR2 as ANQGSEA. The CDR3 is CSVAGTTNEKLFF. In nucleotides, the CDR3 is TGCAGCGTGGCCGGGACAACTAATGAAAAACTGTTTTTT.

The rearrangement joins TRBV5-1 to TRBJ1-4; TRBD1 matches at 10 bases. Germline trimming cut 4 bases from V and 5 bases from J; bases unmatched to any gene: 5. The CDR3 totals 15 residues. Germline CDR1 and CDR2: SGHRS and YFSETQ. CDR3 coding DNA: TGCGCCAGCAGCGGAAGGACAGGGGGAAATGAAAAACTGTTTTTT. Residues: CASSGRTGGNEKLFF.